The 25 T cell receptor beta chains below all came from one sample that was sequenced in a study of read filtering for tumor transcriptome and immune sequencing. From approximately 430 ng of RNA, a library with molecular barcoded alpha/delta and beta/gamma adaptors was made. A single record per CDR3 protein comes from TCRdb applying MiXCR to the reads. The sample records 120,000 or so distinct CDR3 sequences, roughly 13% being singletons. The sample consisted of a population of CD138-negative cells sorted from bone marrow. Receptor source: a donor aged 40 or older with multiple myeloma.

This clonotype was seen more than once but under ten times. One base away lies a much larger clone, so this may be a sequencing read error. The genes are TRBV7-2 and TRBJ2-5, with D unclear. This CDR3 region has 14 residues. CDR1 and CDR2 from the germline V gene are SGHTA and FQGNSA. With 1 base removed from V and 2 bases from J, the gap between germline ends came to 8 bases. CDR3 sequence reads: CASSLGHLQETQYF. The CDR3, as DNA: TGTGCCAGCAGCTTAGGACATCTACAAGAGACCCAGTACTTC.

The sample holds many counts of this clonotype. The CDR3 coding sequence is TGTGCCAGCAGCCTCTATGGGGGCGCCGCAACTAATGAAAAACTGTTTTTT. Translated, it gives CASSLYGGAATNEKLFF. The genes are TRBV7-9 and TRBJ1-4, with D possibly matching TRBD1 (6 bases). Germline CDR1 is SEHNR and CDR2 is FQNEAQ (reference sequence). The CDR3 consists of 17 residues. The V end was cut by 5 bases, the J end by 0 bases, with 16 bases between.

There are many counts of this clonotype. This rearrangement joins TRBV29-1 to TRBJ2-1, with 8 bases identical to TRBD2. The V gene end was trimmed by 1 base and the J gene end by 9 bases; junction bases not matched to a gene: 17. Per the germline V gene, CDR1 is SQVTM and CDR2 is ANQGSEA. This CDR3 has 17 amino acids. The CDR3: CSVEAPGGAGPRGEQFF. The CDR3 nucleotides are TGCAGCGTTGAAGCCCCGGGGGGGGCGGGACCCCGCGGTGAGCAGTTCTTC.

This clonotype was counted ten times or more. This sequence joins TRBV5-1 and TRBJ2-3; 8 positions match TRBD1. The CDR3 is 16 residues long. From germline, CDR1 is SGHRS and CDR2 YFSETQ. V gave up 0 bases and J gave up 0 bases; unmatched junction bases: 3. The CDR3 DNA reads as TGCGCCAGCAGCTTGGGGACAGGGCCGAGCACAGATACGCAGTATTTT. It yields the protein CASSLGTGPSTDTQYF.

J is TRBJ2-1 and V is TRBV11-2, with 10 positions matching TRBD2. The CDR3 loop spans 16 amino acids. The junction had 8 bases not matched to a gene; V was cut back by 1 base and J by 8 bases. Germline V gives CDR1 SGHAT, CDR2 FQNNGV. The CDR3: CASSLAFLAGADEQFF. Here the CDR3 DNA reads TGTGCCAGCAGCTTAGCCTTTCTAGCGGGAGCTGATGAGCAGTTCTTC.

This clonotype was recorded at least ten times. The chain links TRBV7-2 to TRBJ2-7; D may match TRBD1 or TRBD2 (5 bases each). Trimming took 1 base from V and 3 from J, leaving 16 bases between them. In germline, CDR1 is SGHTA, CDR2 FQGNSA. This CDR3 has 16 amino acids. The CDR3 loop reads CASSLGPQGSGYEQYF. The CDR3 nucleotides are TGTGCCAGCAGCTTAGGACCTCAGGGAAGCGGCTACGAGCAGTACTTC.

This clonotype was picked up many times. DNA for the CDR3: TGTGCCAGCAGACCCACGGGACTAGCGGGTGGGGAGCAGTACTTC. Protein product: CASRPTGLAGGEQYF. The rearrangement links TRBV12-3 or TRBV12-4 to TRBJ2-7, with 12 bases matching TRBD2. The ends lost 6 bases at V and 7 bases at J; junction bases unmatched: 10. The CDR3 is made up of 15 amino acids.

This rearrangement joins TRBV3-1 to TRBJ1-5, with D hard to call. The V gene lost 2 bases and the J gene lost 2 bases, with 7 bases spanning the gap. This CDR3 region has 14 residues. Germline loops: CDR1 LGHDT, CDR2 YNNKEL (reference sequence). CDR3 DNA sequence: TGTGCCAGCAGCCAATTACATGGCAATCAGCCCCAGCATTTT. Translation: CASSQLHGNQPQHF.

There are many counts of this clonotype. The rearrangement joins TRBV28 to TRBJ2-3; D call uncertain. The CDR3 contains 13 residues. The germline gives CDR1 MDHEN, CDR2 SYDVKM. V shed 4 bases and J shed 0 bases, with 5 bases lying between them. CDR3 sequence: CASSYQSTDTQYF. The CDR3 nucleotides read TGTGCCAGCAGTTACCAGAGCACAGATACGCAGTATTTT.

This clonotype was detected ten times or more. The rearrangement uses TRBV20-1 and TRBJ1-1; TRBD1 is a possible D gene (5 bases). Trimming removed 6 bases from V and 3 bases from J, with 14 bases in between. This CDR3 is built from 13 residues. The germline gives CDR1 DFQATT, CDR2 SNEGSKA (reference sequence). CDR3 loop: CSAPGLADTEAFF. CDR3 DNA sequence: TGCAGTGCCCCGGGACTTGCAGACACTGAAGCTTTCTTT.

There are many counts of this clonotype. V gene TRBV3-1 combines with J gene TRBJ2-1; D remains unclear. V gave up 0 bases and J gave up 2 bases, with 8 bases separating them. The CDR3 has 15 amino acids. Germline CDR1 is LGHDT and CDR2 is YNNKEL (reference sequence). The CDR3 region has the DNA TGTGCCAGCAGCCAAGACAACCTCCCCTACAATGAGCAGTTCTTC. Its protein product is CASSQDNLPYNEQFF.

This clonotype has at least ten counts. The V call is TRBV6-1, the J call TRBJ2-1; TRBD2 agrees at 12 bases. The germline gives CDR1 MNHNS, CDR2 SASEGT. The CDR3 contains 21 residues. Unmatched junction bases numbered 20, after V lost 7 bases and J lost 1 base. In DNA, the CDR3 is TGTGCCAGCATACAGGGGAGTCGAGCTAGCGGGAGGGCCGTTTCCTACAATGAGCAGTTCTTC. This codes for CASIQGSRASGRAVSYNEQFF.

This clonotype was recorded at least ten times. This sequence joins TRBV30 and TRBJ2-3; D uncertain. The CDR3 covers 13 residues. V gave up 3 bases and J gave up 1 base, with 8 bases separating them. From germline, CDR1 is GTSNPN and CDR2 SVGIG (reference sequence). The CDR3 DNA sequence: TGTGCCTGGAGGTCACGGGGCACAGATACGCAGTATTTT. Amino acids: CAWRSRGTDTQYF.

This clonotype appeared many times. The chain links TRBV28 to TRBJ2-3; TRBD1 or TRBD2 may be the D gene (5 bases each). The CDR3 runs 13 residues. The germline V and J ends were trimmed by 11 bases and 0 bases, with 12 bases remaining between them. Germline CDR1 and CDR2: MDHEN and SYDVKM. The CDR3 region has the DNA TGTGCCGCTGGGGGTCACAGCACAGATACGCAGTATTTT. Protein sequence: CAAGGHSTDTQYF.

This clonotype was seen many times. The V call is TRBV5-8, the J call TRBJ2-1; D perhaps matches TRBD2 (6 bases). CDR1 and CDR2 from the germline V gene are SGHTS and YDEGEE. The V gene lost 10 bases and the J gene lost 4 bases, with 15 bases spanning the gap. There are 13 residues in the CDR3. The CDR3 region is CAAQTRGYNEQFF. The CDR3 coding sequence is TGTGCCGCGCAGACACGGGGGTACAATGAGCAGTTCTTC.

In its sample, this clonotype was seen many times. The gene calls are TRBV20-1 and TRBJ1-1; D remains unclear. V was cut by 5 bases and J by 10 bases, with 20 bases left in between. The CDR3 is 13 residues long. The V gene's germline CDR1 is DFQATT and CDR2 SNEGSKA (reference sequence). CDR3: CSAPREIEVGAFF. CDR3 nucleotides: TGCAGTGCTCCCCGGGAGATTGAGGTTGGAGCTTTCTTT.

In its sample, this clonotype was seen many times. The V call is TRBV29-1, the J call TRBJ2-7; 8 nucleotides align to TRBD1. After removal of 7 bases from V and 2 bases from J, the junction contained 16 bases not matched to a gene. The CDR3 sequence is 16 residues long. Per germline, CDR1 SQVTM and CDR2 ANQGSEA. The DNA for the CDR3 is TGCAGCGCCGAATTGGGCTGGGGGACAGGAGCCTACGAGCAGTACTTC. It codes for CSAELGWGTGAYEQYF.

This clonotype was seen a handful of times. The chain joins TRBV7-9 to TRBJ1-5; perhaps TRBD1 as D (5 bases). Trimming took off 4 bases at V and 1 base at J, with 17 bases between the two ends. Per germline, CDR1 SEHNR and CDR2 FQNEAQ (reference sequence). This CDR3 region has 17 residues. The CDR3 sequence is CASSSANSGVSNQPQHF. The CDR3 nucleotides read TGTGCCAGCAGCTCTGCCAATTCGGGGGTAAGCAATCAGCCCCAGCATTTT.

Many counts were recorded for this clonotype. This chain joins TRBV20-1 and TRBJ2-1, with TRBD1 identical over 8 bases. With 4 bases clipped from V and 10 bases from J, the junction kept 9 bases outside the gene matches. Per germline, CDR1 DFQATT and CDR2 SNEGSKA (reference sequence). This CDR3 region has 13 residues. This chain's CDR3 is CSANRDRSFEQFF. CDR3 nucleotide sequence: TGCAGTGCTAACCGGGACAGGAGCTTCGAGCAGTTCTTC.

For this clonotype: A single base separates this from a much larger clone, so it may be a read error. This chain links TRBV3-1 with TRBJ2-1; the D gene could be TRBD1 or TRBD2 (6 bases each). CDR3 length: 12 residues. CDR1 and CDR2 from the germline V gene are LGHDT and YNNKEL (reference sequence). The CDR3 DNA follows: TGTGCCAGCAGCCAAGCTAGGGGGGAGCAGTCCTTC. Amino acids: CASSQARGEQSF.

This clonotype was seen only a few times. The J gene is TRBJ2-4, the V gene TRBV5-6; perhaps TRBD2 as D (5 bases). Trimming shortened V by 4 bases and J by 0 bases, and 11 bases separated the two germline ends. From germline, CDR1 is SGHDT and CDR2 YYEEEE. The CDR3 totals 15 residues. The CDR3 reads CASSRGDLAKNIQYF. The CDR3 DNA follows: TGTGCCAGCAGCCGGGGTGACTTAGCCAAAAACATTCAGTACTTC.

This clonotype was counted at least ten times. This chain joins TRBV10-3 and TRBJ2-6; D call uncertain. CDR1 and CDR2 from the germline V gene are ENHRY and SYGVKD. This CDR3 comprises 15 residues. V lost 0 bases and J lost 0, with 3 bases in between. The CDR3 DNA sequence: TGTGCCATCAGTGAGTCGCACTCTGGGGCCAACGTCCTGACTTTC. Amino acids: CAISESHSGANVLTF.

This clonotype was seen repeatedly, ten times or more. V is TRBV24-1 and J is TRBJ2-1; D uncertain. Germline lookup yields CDR1 KGHDR and CDR2 SFDVKD. The CDR3 length is 16 residues. Trimming removed 3 bases from V and 5 bases from J, with 16 bases in between. CDR3 sequence: CATSDVQIGLNNEQFF. The CDR3 DNA reads TGTGCCACCAGTGATGTCCAAATAGGGCTTAACAATGAGCAGTTCTTC.

This clonotype was picked up many times. The V gene is TRBV6-7, the J gene TRBJ1-5; tentative D call: TRBD1 (5 bases). TRBV6-7 falls under the ORF class, with uncertain function. The CDR3 loop spans 15 amino acids. The V gene lost 0 bases and the J gene lost 5 bases, with 11 bases spanning the gap. As DNA, the CDR3 is TGTGCCAGCAGTTACTCGACGGGGGGTCATCAGCCCCAGCATTTT. The encoded protein is CASSYSTGGHQPQHF.

This chain joins TRBV7-9 and TRBJ2-1; TRBD2 aligns across 10 bases. Germline V gene data show CDR1 as SEHNR and CDR2 as FQNEAQ (reference sequence). CDR3 length: 15 residues. J was trimmed by 9 bases and V by 8 bases; bases with no gene match: 13. CDR3 in amino acids: CASVVGLALHSEQFF. CDR3 coding DNA: TGTGCCAGCGTGGTGGGACTAGCGTTGCACAGTGAGCAGTTCTTC.